This T cell receptor (beta chain) derives from a study of blood T cell repertoires in COVID-19. As for the study in general: Researchers got acute and convalescent COVID-19 samples from the United States, Italy and Spain. The analysed material was cDNA or gDNA that came from T cells, B-cell-depleted T cells, or PBMCs.

This clone has only one observation. CDR1 is SGHRS, CDR2 YFSETQ, per germline. This CDR3 comprises 15 residues. The V end was cut by 0 bases, the J end by 2 bases, with 11 bases between. As handled by the study authors: Reference gene primer amplification in the assay estimated nucleated cell counts. The table came from immunoSEQ multiplex PCR; TCRdb's copy has only in-frame clones and leaves some out. The V and J calls and the clone size are those of that table, but D and trimming were determined from the DNA. The table includes some 50,000 clones, over 80% detected once. This receptor was identified in a human donor in a cohort sampled during active COVID-19. The sequenced sample was peripheral blood. V usage is TRBV5-1 and J usage is TRBJ1-2, with D uncertain. The CDR3 reads CASSLGSSINYGYTF. In DNA form, the CDR3 reads TGCGCCAGCAGCTTGGGGTCATCTATAAACTATGGCTACACCTTC.